This TCR beta chain was sequenced in a study of shared clonotypes between healthy human individuals. Across the study: Researchers assigned three CD4 naive, three CD4 memory, two CD8 naive and one CD8 memory plate to each donor.

Germline values: CDR1 SGHDT, CDR2 YYEEEE. The germline V and J ends were trimmed by 0 bases and 6 bases, with 7 bases remaining between them. This CDR3 is 13 amino acids long. Regarding this clone: Its antigen is still unknown.

Sequenced by immunoSEQ multiplex PCR; TCRdb stores in-frame clones only, minus some. In the table there are 2 million to 2.5 million clones, approximately 94% of which are singletons. Naive CD8 cells lacked CD45RO, underwent positive selection for CCR7 and left out terminally differentiated effector memory CD45RA+ cells. Study-wide findings and caveats: Limited genetic and exposure-history diversity came from having few donors.

The sequencing sample was made of naive CD8+ T cells sorted from blood. This chain uses TRBV5-6 with TRBJ1-5; D not certain. This clonotype was obtained from a man between 18 and 35 years old in good health. CDR3 nucleotide sequence: TGTGCCAGCAGCTTGGGGACGTCTCAGCCCCAGCATTTT. Protein sequence: CASSLGTSQPQHF. Supplemented by reference TRBV5-6 and TRBJ1-5, the full variable domain reads DAGVTQSPTHLIKTRGQQVTLRCSPKSGHDTVSWYQQALGQGPQFIFQYYEEEERQRGNFPDRFSGHQFPNYSSELNVNALLLGDSALYLCASSLGTSQPQHFGDGTRLSIL.